Here is one T cell receptor beta chain with its context. Magnetic beads coated with subset-specific antibodies isolated the T cell subsets. The T cell receptor alpha and beta CDR3 regions were amplified from mRNA by semiquantitative ARM-PCR. Exponential amplification used communal superprimers after tagged nested gene-specific primers in ARM-PCR. TCRdb re-analysed the multiplex PCR reads in MiXCR, keeping a single row per CDR3 protein. In the table there are roughly 15,000 distinct CDR3 sequences, about 56% of which are singletons. There are 13 residues in the CDR3. The V and J ends lost 8 bases and 0 bases respectively, with 10 bases between them. Per the germline V gene, CDR1 is KGHSH and CDR2 is LQKENI. This entry comes from a study of relationships among human T cell subsets.

This TCR was recovered from a man in his forties in good health. The sequencing input was total T cells sorted from blood. The chain uses TRBV18 and TRBJ2-5; D is unclear. CDR3 sequence: CASTVVHQETQYF. The DNA for the CDR3 is TGTGCCAGCACTGTAGTTCACCAAGAGACCCAGTACTTC. Full variable domain (rest looked up from reference TRBV18 and TRBJ2-5): NAGVMQNPRHLVRRRGQEARLRCSPMKGHSHVYWYRQLPEEGLKFMVYLQKENIIDESGMPKERFSAEFPKEGPSILRIQQVVRGDSAAYFCASTVVHQETQYFGPGTRLLVL.